This is a list of T cell receptor beta chains from one sample in a study of beta chain features in type 1 diabetes. The protocol was immunoSEQ multiplex PCR, while the TCRdb copy is restricted to in-frame clones and leaves out a portion. The table records roughly 300,000 clones, about 15% of them present only once. The sequencing sample was made of central memory CD4+ T cells from blood. These receptor sequences come from a man aged 25 to 40 in good health. CDR3s include the opening cysteine and the closing phenylalanine or tryptophan. Each record gives: J gene, clone size, V gene, D gene, CDR3 DNA, CDR3 protein. A D gene is named only where the DNA matches it firmly. Size is omitted from some rows. Given values are once, few, many or a class for expanded clones.

TRBJ2-2	NA	TRBV5-1	NA	TGCGCCAGCAACAGTAGGGTCACCGGGGAGCTGTTTTTT	CASNSRVTGELFF
TRBJ2-3	NA	TRBV10-1	NA	TGCGCCAGCAGTGAGCCCGACCCGGGTGGCACAGATACGCAGTATTTT	CASSEPDPGGTDTQYF
TRBJ1-3	many	TRBV7-9	NA	TGTGCCAGCAGCTTAGCCGGACAGTACTCTGGAAACACCATATATTTT	CASSLAGQYSGNTIYF
TRBJ2-2	NA	TRBV6-1	NA	TGTGCCAGCAGTTACGCTCGGGAGCTGTTTTTT	CASSYARELFF
TRBJ1-4	NA	TRBV25-1	TRBD1	TGTGCCAGCAGTGTACAGGGGGGGGTGGAAAAACTGTTTTTT	CASSVQGGVEKLFF
TRBJ1-3	NA	TRBV10-3	NA	TGTGCCATCAGAGGCGACACCTCCTCTGGAAACACCATATATTTT	CAIRGDTSSGNTIYF
TRBJ1-5	NA	TRBV7-2	NA	TGTGCCAGCAGCTTACTAAACCAGCCCCAGCATTTT	CASSLLNQPQHF
TRBJ1-2	NA	TRBV5-6	NA	TGTGCCAGCAGCTTGCCGACAGTGCTACAAGGCTACACCTTC	CASSLPTVLQGYTF
TRBJ2-7	NA	TRBV2	TRBD1	TGTGCCAGCAGTGAAGGCGGACAGGGGATGTACGAGCAGTACTTC	CASSEGGQGMYEQYF
TRBJ1-1	few	TRBV6-5	NA	TGTGCCAGCAGTTCAAGGGGCACTGAAGCTTTCTTT	CASSSRGTEAFF
TRBJ2-6	few	TRBV7-9	NA	TGTGCCAGCAGCTTAGTTCCCTCTGGGGCCAACGTCCTGACTTTC	CASSLVPSGANVLTF
TRBJ1-6	few	TRBV6-1	TRBD1	TGTGCCAGCAGTCGGGACAGGGGTTCACCCCTCCACTTT	CASSRDRGSPLHF
TRBJ2-5	NA	TRBV4-1	NA	TGCGCCAGCAGCCAAGATGGGAACCAAGAGACCCAGTACTTC	CASSQDGNQETQYF
TRBJ1-2	few	TRBV7-9	NA	TGTGCCGGGTCCGGGGCTCACTCATCGGGCTATGGCTACACCTTC	CAGSGAHSSGYGYTF
TRBJ2-5	few	TRBV5-6	NA	TGTGCCAGCAGCACGTACCGGGACTTCCAAGAGACCCAGTACTTC	CASSTYRDFQETQYF
TRBJ1-1	NA	TRBV30	NA	TGTGCCTGGAAAGAGTCGACAGGAAGGAACACTGAAGCTTTCTTT	CAWKESTGRNTEAFF
TRBJ1-2	NA	TRBV27	NA	TGTGCCACCGCCGTTAGGGAGGGCAGGCGGTCCTATGGCTACACCTTC	CATAVREGRRSYGYTF
TRBJ1-1	few	TRBV27	TRBD1	TGTGCCAGCAGTTATCATCCCCCGGGACAGGGCGGTCGGGTGGGAGCTTTCTTT	CASSYHPPGQGGRVGAFF
TRBJ1-2	NA	TRBV6-5	TRBD1	TGTGCCAGCAATCCGACAGGGGGCCGGGGCTACACCTTC	CASNPTGGRGYTF
TRBJ1-4	few	TRBV11-1	NA	TGTGCCAGCAGGCGGACCGACCTTTTTGAAAAACTGTTTTTT	CASRRTDLFEKLFF
TRBJ1-5	few	TRBV2	NA	TGTGCCACCACACAGGGAGTTTATCAGCCCCAGCATTTT	CATTQGVYQPQHF
TRBJ1-6	few	TRBV6-5	NA	TGTGCCACAAGGACCGACCTAAATTCGCCCCTCCACTTT	CATRTDLNSPLHF
TRBJ2-1	NA	TRBV6-1	NA	TGTGCCAGCAGCGCAGCCGGTGAGCAGTTCTTC	CASSAAGEQFF
TRBJ1-1	NA	TRBV7-8	NA	TGTGCCAGCAGCTTTCCCCAGGGAGGGGCAGAAGCTTTCTTT	CASSFPQGGAEAFF
TRBJ1-2	NA	TRBV6-6	NA	TGTGCCAGCAGCCTGGACGGCGCTAGGGGCTACACCTTC	CASSLDGARGYTF
TRBJ1-1	NA	TRBV2	TRBD1	TGTGCCAGCAGCAAAGACAGGGGGGGCACCGAAGCTTTCTTT	CASSKDRGGTEAFF
TRBJ2-3	few	TRBV6-4	TRBD2	TGTGCCAGCAGCGCTGCTAGCGGGGGCCCCACAGATACGCAGTATTTT	CASSAASGGPTDTQYF
TRBJ2-3	NA	TRBV5-4	TRBD2	TGTGCCAGCAGCTCACATTTACTAGCGGGGGTTGGTGATACGCAGTATTTT	CASSSHLLAGVGDTQYF
TRBJ1-1	few	TRBV14	TRBD1	TGTGCCAGCAGCCGCCCACAGGGGGAGGCTTTCTTT	CASSRPQGEAFF
TRBJ2-3	few	TRBV5-4	TRBD2	TGTGCCAGCGCCGGGACTAGCGGGAGACTCAGCACAGATACGCAGTATTTT	CASAGTSGRLSTDTQYF
TRBJ1-1	NA	TRBV5-1	NA	TGCGCCAGCAGCTTTAAGCCAGGGGAGGCCACTGAAGCTTTCTTT	CASSFKPGEATEAFF
TRBJ1-1	few	TRBV5-1	NA	TGCGCCAGCAGCACGGACGGGAACACTGAAGCTTTCTTT	CASSTDGNTEAFF
TRBJ2-5	many	TRBV7-9	NA	TGTGCCAGCAGCCCCAGGACAGCGCCCTACGGAGAGACCCAGTACTTC	CASSPRTAPYGETQYF
TRBJ2-5	NA	TRBV4-2	TRBD2	TGTGCCAGCAGCCAGCGGCGGGGGGGAGAGACCCAGTACTTC	CASSQRRGGETQYF
TRBJ2-2	few	TRBV5-6	TRBD1	TGTGCCAGCAGCTCATCAGGGGGACGTAGCACCGGGGAGCTGTTTTTT	CASSSSGGRSTGELFF
TRBJ1-1	few	TRBV5-4	TRBD1	TGTGCCAGCAGCCTCGGGACAGGGAGAACTGAAGCTTTCTTT	CASSLGTGRTEAFF
TRBJ1-1	NA	TRBV2	NA	TGTGCCAGCAGCTTCAACAGACTTATTATGAACACTGAAGCTTTCTTT	CASSFNRLIMNTEAFF
TRBJ1-5	many	TRBV29-1	NA	TGCAGCGTTGCCAGGGCGAGGGATCAGCCCCAGCATTTT	CSVARARDQPQHF
TRBJ1-2	few	TRBV10-3	NA	TGTGCCATCAGCCCGGACACAACAGGCTATGGCTACACCTTC	CAISPDTTGYGYTF
TRBJ2-2	NA	TRBV5-4	NA	TGTGCCAGCAGCCATAGCGGGAACACCGGGGAGCTGTTTTTT	CASSHSGNTGELFF
TRBJ2-7	NA	TRBV13	TRBD1	TGTGCCAGCAGCCGCTCGGGACAGGGCACCTACGAGCAGTACTTC	CASSRSGQGTYEQYF
TRBJ2-5	few	TRBV5-1	TRBD2	TGCGCCAGCAGCCTCGCGGCTAGCGGGGGAGAGTCGCAAGAGACCCAGTACTTC	CASSLAASGGESQETQYF
TRBJ1-5	few	TRBV21-1	NA	TGTGCCAGCAGCAAAACCTACGGACAGCATAGCAATCAGCCCCAGCATTTT	CASSKTYGQHSNQPQHF
TRBJ2-1	NA	TRBV5-1	NA	TGCGCCAGCACCAACGGAGCGGCCCGATCATCCTACAATGAGCAGTTCTTC	CASTNGAARSSYNEQFF
TRBJ2-5	NA	TRBV9	TRBD2	TGTGCCAGCAGCGTTTTAGCGGGGGCACAAGAGACCCAGTACTTC	CASSVLAGAQETQYF
TRBJ1-1	few	TRBV6-1	NA	TGTGCCAGCAGTAGGGACCTAGACACTGAAGCTTTCTTT	CASSRDLDTEAFF
TRBJ2-2	NA	TRBV2	TRBD2	TGTGCCAGCAGTGTAGGGAGGGACACCGGGGAGCTGTTTTTT	CASSVGRDTGELFF
TRBJ2-1	NA	TRBV11-2	NA	TGTGCCAGCAGCGAAGGGGGGACTCTCATACGTAATGAGCAGTTCTTC	CASSEGGTLIRNEQFF
TRBJ1-4	NA	TRBV11-2	NA	TGTGCCAGCAGCTTAATGAGGGGAGGGGAAAAACTGTTTTTT	CASSLMRGGEKLFF
TRBJ2-2	many	TRBV6-6	NA	TGTGCCAGCAGTTACCGTGGTTTACTCGGGGAGCTGTTTTTT	CASSYRGLLGELFF
TRBJ2-3	few	TRBV9	NA	TGTGCCAGCAGCGTCTCCGGGGGAACAGATACGCAGTATTTT	CASSVSGGTDTQYF
TRBJ2-7	NA	TRBV6-6	NA	TGTGCCAGCAGGGGAATTACGGGCGAGCAGTACTTC	CASRGITGEQYF
TRBJ2-3	few	TRBV7-9	TRBD2	TGTGCCAGCAGCCAACTAGCGGCCCCTAGCACAGATACGCAGTATTTT	CASSQLAAPSTDTQYF
TRBJ2-7	NA	TRBV4-3	TRBD1	TGCGCCAGCGCATACCGGGACAGGAGCTCCTACGAGCAGTACTTC	CASAYRDRSSYEQYF
TRBJ1-2	NA	TRBV6-5	TRBD1	TGTGCCTCGACAGGGGCGGTAGGCTACACCTTC	CASTGAVGYTF
TRBJ1-5	few	TRBV19	NA	TGTGCCAGTAGTATGGAAGGGACGGCAAGCAATCAGCCCCAGCATTTT	CASSMEGTASNQPQHF
TRBJ1-1	NA	TRBV10-3	TRBD1	TGTGCCATCAGTGATGACAGGGTAAAAGCTTTCTTT	CAISDDRVKAFF
TRBJ1-3	few	TRBV28	NA	TGTGCCAGCGCAGGATTAGGAAACACCATATATTTT	CASAGLGNTIYF
TRBJ1-5	few	TRBV7-9	NA	TGTGCCAGCAGCTTAGGGTCTTTTGGTAATCAGCCCCAGCATTTT	CASSLGSFGNQPQHF